This paragraph reports one T cell receptor beta chain. Its antigen is currently unknown. The record originates from a study of siplizumab effects on memory and regulatory T cells. The method was immunoSEQ multiplex PCR; TCRdb's version includes in-frame clones alone and lacks a portion of them. The sample carries approximately 58,000 clones, 85% to 95% recorded once. V was trimmed by 5 bases and J by 1 base, leaving 9 bases between them. Germline loops: CDR1 MNHEY, CDR2 SMNVEV (reference sequence). The CDR3 has 14 residues. Whole-study findings and limits: Siplizumab conditions gave an average of approximately 70% Treg-derived mappable alloreactive CD4+ clones, versus about 25% for controls.

The J gene is TRBJ2-1, the V gene TRBV27; D gene unclear. The sample was CD8+ T cells sorted from blood. The sequence was collected from a human donor in good health. The CDR3 bases are TGTGCCAGCAGTATGACGGAGTCCTACAATGAGCAGTTCTTC. Protein sequence: CASSMTESYNEQFF.